The clone carrying this T cell receptor (beta chain) was picked up a small number of times. Individual cDNA molecules each received unique molecular identifiers attached to them. Each CDR3 protein is one row after TCRdb ran MiXCR on the 5' RACE reads. In the table there are tens of thousands of distinct CDR3 sequences, about 6% of which are singletons. These data originate in a study of early T cells in non-severe SARS-CoV-2 infection. This CDR3 has 16 residues. Looked up from germline, CDR1 is MNHEY and CDR2 is SVGEGT. Trimming removed 5 bases from V and 2 bases from J; junction bases left unmatched: 8.

The TCR originated in an adult who was a healthcare worker with PCR-confirmed SARS-CoV-2 infection or an uninfected control (not recorded which). V usage is TRBV6-2 or TRBV6-3 and J usage is TRBJ2-1; 8 bases line up with TRBD1. Source material: whole blood. The DNA for the CDR3 is TGTGCCAGCAGTCCGCAGGGGGCTATCCCCTACAATGAGCAGTTCTTC. Residues: CASSPQGAIPYNEQFF.